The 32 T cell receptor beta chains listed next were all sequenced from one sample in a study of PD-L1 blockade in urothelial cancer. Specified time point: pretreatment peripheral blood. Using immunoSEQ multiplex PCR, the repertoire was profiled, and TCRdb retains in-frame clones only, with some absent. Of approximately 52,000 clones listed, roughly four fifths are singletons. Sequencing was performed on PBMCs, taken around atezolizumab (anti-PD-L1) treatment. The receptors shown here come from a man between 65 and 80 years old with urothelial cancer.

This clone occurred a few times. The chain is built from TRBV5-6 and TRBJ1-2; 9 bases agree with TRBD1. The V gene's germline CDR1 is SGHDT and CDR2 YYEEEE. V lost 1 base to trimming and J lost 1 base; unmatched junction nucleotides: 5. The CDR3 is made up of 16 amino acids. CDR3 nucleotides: TGTGCCAGCAGCTTGCCCGGGACAGGGAATAACTATGGCTACACCTTC. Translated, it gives CASSLPGTGNNYGYTF.

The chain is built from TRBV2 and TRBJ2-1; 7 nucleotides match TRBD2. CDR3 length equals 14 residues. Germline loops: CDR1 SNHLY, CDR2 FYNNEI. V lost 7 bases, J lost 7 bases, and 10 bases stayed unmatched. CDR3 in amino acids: CASMPSGLRNEQFF. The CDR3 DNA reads TGTGCCAGCATGCCTAGCGGACTTCGGAATGAGCAGTTCTTC.

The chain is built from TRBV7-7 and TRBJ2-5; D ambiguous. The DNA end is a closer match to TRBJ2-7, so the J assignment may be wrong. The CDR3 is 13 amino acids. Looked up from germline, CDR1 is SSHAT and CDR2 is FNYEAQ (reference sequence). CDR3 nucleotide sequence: TGTGCCAGCAGCGTAAGGCGTGGTAGCGAGCAGTACTTC. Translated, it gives CASSVRRGSEQYF.

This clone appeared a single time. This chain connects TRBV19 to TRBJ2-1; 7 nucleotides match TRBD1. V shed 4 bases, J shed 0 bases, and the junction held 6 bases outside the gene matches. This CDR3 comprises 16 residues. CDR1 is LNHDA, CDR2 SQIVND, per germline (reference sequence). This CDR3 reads CASSTTGLSSYNEQFF. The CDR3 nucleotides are TGTGCCAGTAGTACGACAGGGTTAAGCTCCTACAATGAGCAGTTCTTC.

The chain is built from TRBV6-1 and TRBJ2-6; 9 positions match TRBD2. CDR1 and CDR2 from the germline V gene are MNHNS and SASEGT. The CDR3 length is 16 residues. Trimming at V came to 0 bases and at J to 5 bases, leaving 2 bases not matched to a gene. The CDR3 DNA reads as TGTGCCAGCAGTGAAGCGCGGGGGGGCTGGGCCAACGTCCTGACTTTC. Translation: CASSEARGGWANVLTF.

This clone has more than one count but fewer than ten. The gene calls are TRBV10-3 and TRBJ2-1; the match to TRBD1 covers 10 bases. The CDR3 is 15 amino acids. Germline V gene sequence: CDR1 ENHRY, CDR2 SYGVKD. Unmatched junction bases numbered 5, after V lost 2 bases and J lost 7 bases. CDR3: CAISEAGQGLNEQFF. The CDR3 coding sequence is TGTGCCATCAGTGAGGCGGGACAGGGGTTAAATGAGCAGTTCTTC.

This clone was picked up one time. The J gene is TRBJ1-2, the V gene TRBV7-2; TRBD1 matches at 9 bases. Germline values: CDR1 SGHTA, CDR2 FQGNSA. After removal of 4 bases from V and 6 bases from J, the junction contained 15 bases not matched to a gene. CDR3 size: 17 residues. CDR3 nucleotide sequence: TGTGCCAGCAGCTCACCCGGGACAGGGCGCGGGGGGAATGGCTACACCTTC. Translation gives CASSSPGTGRGGNGYTF.

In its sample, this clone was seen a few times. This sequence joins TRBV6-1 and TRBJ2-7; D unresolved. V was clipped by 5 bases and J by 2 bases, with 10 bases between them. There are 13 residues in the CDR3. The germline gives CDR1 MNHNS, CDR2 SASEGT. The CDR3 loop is CASSSRPTYEQYF. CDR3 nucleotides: TGTGCCAGCAGTTCTAGACCCACCTACGAGCAGTACTTC.

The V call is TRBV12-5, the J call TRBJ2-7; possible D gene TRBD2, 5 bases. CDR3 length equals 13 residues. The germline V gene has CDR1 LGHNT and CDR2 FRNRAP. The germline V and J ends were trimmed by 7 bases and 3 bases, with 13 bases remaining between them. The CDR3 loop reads CASASSGHYEQYF. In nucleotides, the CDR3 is TGTGCTAGTGCATCCAGCGGTCACTACGAGCAGTACTTC. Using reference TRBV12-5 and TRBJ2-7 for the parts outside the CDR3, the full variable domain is DARVTQTPRHKVTEMGQEVTMRCQPILGHNTVFWYRQTMMQGLELLAYFRNRAPLDDSGMPKDRFSAEMPDATLATLKIQPSEPRDSAVYFCASASSGHYEQYFGPGTRLTVT.

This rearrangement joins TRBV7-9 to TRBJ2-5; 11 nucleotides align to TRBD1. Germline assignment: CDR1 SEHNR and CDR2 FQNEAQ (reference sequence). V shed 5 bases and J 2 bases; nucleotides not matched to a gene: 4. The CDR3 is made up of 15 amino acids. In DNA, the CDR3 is TGTGCCAGCAGCCAGGACAGGGGGCGTCAAGAGACCCAGTACTTC. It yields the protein CASSQDRGRQETQYF.

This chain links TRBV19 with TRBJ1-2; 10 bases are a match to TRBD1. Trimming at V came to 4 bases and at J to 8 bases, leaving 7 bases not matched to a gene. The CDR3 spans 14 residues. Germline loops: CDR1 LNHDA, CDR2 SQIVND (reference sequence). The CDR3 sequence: CASSTRTGGAGYTF. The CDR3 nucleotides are TGTGCCAGTAGTACCCGGACAGGGGGTGCGGGCTACACCTTC.

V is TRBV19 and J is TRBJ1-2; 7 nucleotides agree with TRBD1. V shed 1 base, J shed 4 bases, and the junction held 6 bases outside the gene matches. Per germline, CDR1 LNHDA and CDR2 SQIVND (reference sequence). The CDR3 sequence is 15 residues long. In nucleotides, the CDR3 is TGTGCCAGTAGTATAGCCGCGACAGGGACCTATGGCTACACCTTC. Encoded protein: CASSIAATGTYGYTF.

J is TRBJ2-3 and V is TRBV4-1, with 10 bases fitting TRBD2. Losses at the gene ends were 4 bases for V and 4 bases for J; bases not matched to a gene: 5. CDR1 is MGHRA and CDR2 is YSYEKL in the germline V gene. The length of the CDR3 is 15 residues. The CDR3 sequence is CASSRSGGAADTQYF. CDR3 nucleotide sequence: TGCGCCAGCAGCCGAAGCGGGGGGGCCGCAGATACGCAGTATTTT.

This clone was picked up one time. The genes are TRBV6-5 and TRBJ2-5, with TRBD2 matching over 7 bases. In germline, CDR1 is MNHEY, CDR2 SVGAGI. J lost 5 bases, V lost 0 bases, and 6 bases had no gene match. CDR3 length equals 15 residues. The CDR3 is CASSYSAGRSETQYF. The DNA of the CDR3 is TGTGCCAGCAGTTACTCTGCCGGGAGGAGCGAGACCCAGTACTTC.

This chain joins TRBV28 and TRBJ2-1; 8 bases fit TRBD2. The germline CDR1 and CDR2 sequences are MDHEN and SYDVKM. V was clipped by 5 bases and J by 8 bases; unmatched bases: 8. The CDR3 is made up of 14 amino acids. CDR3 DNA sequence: TGTGCCAGCAGTCCCTCTTTCGGGAGGGATGAGCAGTTCTTC. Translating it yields CASSPSFGRDEQFF.

CDR3 residues: CASSLDGGPSGNTIYF. The CDR3 DNA is TGTGCCAGCAGCTTAGACGGGGGGCCTTCTGGAAACACCATATATTTT. This chain links TRBV7-2 with TRBJ1-3, with a tentative D call TRBD1 (6 bases). CDR1 SGHTA and CDR2 FQGNSA come from the germline V gene. The CDR3 contains 16 residues. V was clipped by 1 base and J by 1 base, with 11 bases between them.

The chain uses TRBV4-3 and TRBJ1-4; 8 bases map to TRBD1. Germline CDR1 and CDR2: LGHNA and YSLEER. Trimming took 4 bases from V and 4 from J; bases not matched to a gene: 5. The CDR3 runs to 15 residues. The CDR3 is CASSPRGLVNEKLFF. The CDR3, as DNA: TGCGCCAGCAGCCCCAGGGGGCTTGTTAATGAAAAACTGTTTTTT.

CDR3 DNA: TGTGCCAGCAGCAAAGGGCGGGACAGGGGTCATTCACCCCTCCACTTT. The encoded protein is CASSKGRDRGHSPLHF. This chain connects TRBV21-1 to TRBJ1-6; TRBD1 is taken as the D call from the table, unchecked against the DNA. TRBV21-1 is described as a pseudogene. The length of the CDR3 is 16 residues.

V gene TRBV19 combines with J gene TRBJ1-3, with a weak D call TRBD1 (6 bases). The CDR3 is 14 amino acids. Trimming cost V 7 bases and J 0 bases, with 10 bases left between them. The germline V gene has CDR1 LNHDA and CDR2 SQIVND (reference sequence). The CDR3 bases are TGTGCCAGTATGGACAGTTTCTCTGGAAACACCATATATTTT. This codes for CASMDSFSGNTIYF.

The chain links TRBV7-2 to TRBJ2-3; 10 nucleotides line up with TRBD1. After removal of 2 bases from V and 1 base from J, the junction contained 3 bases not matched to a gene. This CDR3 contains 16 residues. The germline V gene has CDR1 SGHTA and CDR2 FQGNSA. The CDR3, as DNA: TGTGCCAGCAGCTTAAACGGACAGGGGGGCACAGATACGCAGTATTTT. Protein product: CASSLNGQGGTDTQYF. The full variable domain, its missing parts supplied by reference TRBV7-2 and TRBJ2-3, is GAGVSQSPSNKVTEKGKDVELRCDPISGHTALYWYRQSLGQGLEFLIYFQGNSAPDKSGLPSDRFSAERTGGSVSTLTIQRTQQEDSAVYLCASSLNGQGGTDTQYFGPGTRLTVL.

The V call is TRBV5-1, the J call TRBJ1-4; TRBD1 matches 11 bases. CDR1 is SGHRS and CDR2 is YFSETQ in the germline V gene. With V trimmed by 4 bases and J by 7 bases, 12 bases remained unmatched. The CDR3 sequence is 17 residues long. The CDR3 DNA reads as TGCGCCAGCAGCACAACCCCAACCGGGACAGGGGGTGAAAAACTGTTTTTT. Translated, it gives CASSTTPTGTGGEKLFF.

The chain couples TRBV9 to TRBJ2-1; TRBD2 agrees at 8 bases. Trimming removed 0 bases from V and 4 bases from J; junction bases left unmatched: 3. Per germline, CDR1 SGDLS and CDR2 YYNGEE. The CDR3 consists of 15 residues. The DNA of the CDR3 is TGTGCCAGCAGCGTAGAAACGGGAGGGTACAATGAGCAGTTCTTC. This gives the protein CASSVETGGYNEQFF.

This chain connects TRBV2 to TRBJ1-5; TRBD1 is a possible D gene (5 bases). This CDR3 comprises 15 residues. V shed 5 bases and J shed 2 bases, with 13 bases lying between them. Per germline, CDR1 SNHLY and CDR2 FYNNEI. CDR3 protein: CASSSIRVRNQPQHF. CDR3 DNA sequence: TGTGCCAGCAGTTCTATCAGGGTGCGCAATCAGCCCCAGCATTTT.

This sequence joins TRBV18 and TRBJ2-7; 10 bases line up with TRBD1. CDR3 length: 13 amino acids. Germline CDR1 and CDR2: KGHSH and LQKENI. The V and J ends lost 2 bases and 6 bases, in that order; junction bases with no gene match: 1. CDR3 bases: TGTGCCAGCTCACCAGGGACAGGGGTCGAGCAGTACTTC. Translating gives CASSPGTGVEQYF.

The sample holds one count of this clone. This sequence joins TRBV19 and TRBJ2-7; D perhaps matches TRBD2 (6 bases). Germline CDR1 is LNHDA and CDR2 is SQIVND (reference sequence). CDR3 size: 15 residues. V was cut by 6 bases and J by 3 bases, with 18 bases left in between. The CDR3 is CASSPVRGSGYEQYF. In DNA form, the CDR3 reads TGTGCCAGTAGCCCGGTCCGGGGGAGCGGCTACGAGCAGTACTTC.

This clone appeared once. In DNA, the CDR3 is TGTGCCAGCAGCCTACAACAGGGGTTGGGCTCTGAAGCTTTCTTT. Translation gives CASSLQQGLGSEAFF. The chain carries TRBV7-6 and TRBJ1-1; 7 nucleotides align to TRBD1. The germline V gene encodes CDR1 SGHVS and CDR2 FNYEAQ. The length of the CDR3 is 15 residues. Trimming at V came to 5 bases and at J to 6 bases, leaving 12 bases not matched to a gene. The whole variable domain, remainder taken from reference TRBV7-6 and TRBJ1-1, is GAGVSQSPRYKVTKRGQDVALRCDPISGHVSLYWYRQALGQGPEFLTYFNYEAQQDKSGLPNDRFSAERPEGSISTLTIQRTEQRDSAMYRCASSLQQGLGSEAFFGQGTRLTVV.

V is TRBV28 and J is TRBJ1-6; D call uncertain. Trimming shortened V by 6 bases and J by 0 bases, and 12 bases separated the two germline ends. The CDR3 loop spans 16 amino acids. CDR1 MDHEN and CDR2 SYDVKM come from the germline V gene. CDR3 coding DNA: TGTGCCAGCAGGAATCCCGGTAGCTCCTATAATTCACCCCTCCACTTT. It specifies CASRNPGSSYNSPLHF.

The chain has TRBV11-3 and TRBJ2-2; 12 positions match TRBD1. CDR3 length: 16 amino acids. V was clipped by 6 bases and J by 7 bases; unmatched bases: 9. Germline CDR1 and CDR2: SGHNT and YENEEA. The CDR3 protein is CASRNRDRGHGGELFF. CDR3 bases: TGTGCCAGCAGAAACCGGGACAGGGGGCATGGCGGGGAGCTGTTTTTT.

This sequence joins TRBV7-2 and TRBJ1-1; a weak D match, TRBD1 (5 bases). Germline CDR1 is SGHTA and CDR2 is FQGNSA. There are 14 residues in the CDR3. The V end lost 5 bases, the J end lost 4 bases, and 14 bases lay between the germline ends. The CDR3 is CASSPRSGGTEAFF. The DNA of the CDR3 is TGTGCCAGCAGCCCGCGGTCCGGGGGCACTGAAGCTTTCTTT.

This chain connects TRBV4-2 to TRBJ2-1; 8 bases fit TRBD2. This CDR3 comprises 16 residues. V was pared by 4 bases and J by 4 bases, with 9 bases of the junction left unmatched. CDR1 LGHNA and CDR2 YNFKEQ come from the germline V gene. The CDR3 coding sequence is TGTGCCAGCAGCCTCGAGAGCGGGAGACTTTACAATGAGCAGTTCTTC. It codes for CASSLESGRLYNEQFF.

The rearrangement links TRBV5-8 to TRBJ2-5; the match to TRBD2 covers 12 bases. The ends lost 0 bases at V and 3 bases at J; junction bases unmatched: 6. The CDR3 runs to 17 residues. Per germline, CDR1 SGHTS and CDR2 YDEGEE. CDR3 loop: CASSLGATSGGKETQYF. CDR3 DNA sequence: TGTGCCAGCAGCTTGGGTGCGACTAGCGGGGGAAAAGAGACCCAGTACTTC.

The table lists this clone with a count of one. The CDR3 region has the DNA TGTGCCATCAGTGGACAGTCGGGTGAGACCCAGTACTTC. This codes for CAISGQSGETQYF. The chain recombines TRBV10-3 with TRBJ2-5, with D perhaps TRBD1 (5 bases). CDR3 length equals 13 residues. V shed 4 bases and J shed 5 bases, with 11 bases lying between them. The germline gives CDR1 ENHRY, CDR2 SYGVKD.